This T cell receptor (beta chain) was recovered during a study of early T cells in non-severe SARS-CoV-2 infection. About the study: Investigators sequenced bulk RNA drawn from unsorted whole blood, and chains remained unpaired.

This clonotype was picked up many times. TCRdb processed the 5' RACE reads anew with MiXCR; each CDR3 protein has one entry. This table has some 50,000 distinct CDR3 sequences, around 9.3% appearing once. The CDR3 extends over 17 amino acids. Trimming took off 2 bases at V and 2 bases at J, with 18 bases between the two ends. The germline gives CDR1 SEHNR, CDR2 FQNEAQ (reference sequence). The sequence was obtained from an adult who was a healthcare worker with PCR-confirmed SARS-CoV-2 infection or an uninfected control (not recorded which). The sample taken for sequencing was whole blood. The gene calls are TRBV7-9 and TRBJ2-5; either TRBD1 or TRBD2 may supply D (6 bases each). The CDR3 loop reads CASSLLGAGTKQETQYF. DNA for the CDR3: TGTGCCAGCAGCTTATTGGGGGCGGGAACAAAACAAGAGACCCAGTACTTC.